This T cell receptor (beta chain) was profiled in a study of T cell repertoires in cytomegalovirus infection. Overall study context: CMV infection and matching HLA type were both indicated by public TCR beta signatures.

TCRdb analysed the reads with MiXCR anew, one entry per CDR3 protein. The sample has about 270,000 distinct CDR3 sequences, 20% to 25% seen once. CDR1 and CDR2 (germline): SGHDN, FVKESK. There are 16 residues in the CDR3. V lost 0 bases and J lost 2; bases outside the gene matches: 4. This clonotype was picked up one time. What it binds is unknown. This chain links TRBV14 with TRBJ2-3; 8 bases line up with TRBD2. The TCR was taken from a human donor in good health (CMV status not recorded). Some clones in this sample may be carry-over from other donors' samples. Sequencing was performed on cultured PBMCs, taken from culture after CMV antigen stimulation. CDR3 in DNA: TGTGCCAGCAGCCAAGATTACGGGAGGGCCACAGATACGCAGTATTTT. As protein: CASSQDYGRATDTQYF.